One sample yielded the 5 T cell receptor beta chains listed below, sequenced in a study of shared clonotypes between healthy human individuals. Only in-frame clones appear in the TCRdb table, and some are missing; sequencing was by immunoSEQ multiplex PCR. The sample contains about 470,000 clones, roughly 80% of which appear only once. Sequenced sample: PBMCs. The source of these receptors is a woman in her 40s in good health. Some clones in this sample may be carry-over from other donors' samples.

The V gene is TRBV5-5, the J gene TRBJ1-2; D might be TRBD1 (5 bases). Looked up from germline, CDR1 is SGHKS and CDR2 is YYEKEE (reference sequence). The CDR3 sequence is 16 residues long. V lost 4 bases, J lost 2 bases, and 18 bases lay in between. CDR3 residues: CASSPDNGLLNYGYTF. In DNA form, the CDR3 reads TGTGCCAGCAGCCCGGACAATGGGTTATTGAACTATGGCTACACCTTC.

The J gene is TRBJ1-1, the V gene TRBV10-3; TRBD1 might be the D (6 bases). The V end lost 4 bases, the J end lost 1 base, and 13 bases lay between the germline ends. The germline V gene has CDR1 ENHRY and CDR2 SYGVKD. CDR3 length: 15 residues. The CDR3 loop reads CAISGDRSTNTEAFF. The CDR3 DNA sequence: TGTGCCATCAGTGGTGACAGGTCGACGAACACTGAAGCTTTCTTT.

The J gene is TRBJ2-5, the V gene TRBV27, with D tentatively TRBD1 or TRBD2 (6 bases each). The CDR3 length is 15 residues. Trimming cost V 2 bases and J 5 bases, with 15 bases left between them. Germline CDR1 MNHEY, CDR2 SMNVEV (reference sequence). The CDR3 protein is CASSLLGGRRETQYF. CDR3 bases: TGTGCCAGCAGTTTACTAGGGGGGCGCAGGGAGACCCAGTACTTC.

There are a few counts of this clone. CDR3 nucleotide sequence: TGTGCCACCAGCAGAGATTCTCGGGGGCCCCAGCATTTT. This encodes CATSRDSRGPQHF. The V gene is TRBV15, the J gene TRBJ1-5; no clear D. The V end lost 0 bases, the J end lost 9 bases, and 9 bases lay between the germline ends. Germline CDR1 LNHNV, CDR2 YYDKDF (reference sequence). The CDR3 runs to 13 residues. Using reference TRBV15 and TRBJ1-5 for the parts outside the CDR3, the full variable domain is DAMVIQNPRYQVTQFGKPVTLSCSQTLNHNVMYWYQQKSSQAPKLLFHYYDKDFNNEADTPDNFQSRRPNTSFCFLDIRSPGLGDTAMYLCATSRDSRGPQHFGDGTRLSIL.

The CDR3 DNA reads as TGCAGCGTTGGAGTGGACGGAACTAAGTCTAGCACAGATACGCAGTATTTT. It is translated as CSVGVDGTKSSTDTQYF. The chain links TRBV29-1 to TRBJ2-3; D gene ambiguous. V lost 4 bases and J lost 0, with 20 bases in between. The CDR3 is made up of 17 amino acids. CDR1 and CDR2 (germline): SQVTM, ANQGSEA.